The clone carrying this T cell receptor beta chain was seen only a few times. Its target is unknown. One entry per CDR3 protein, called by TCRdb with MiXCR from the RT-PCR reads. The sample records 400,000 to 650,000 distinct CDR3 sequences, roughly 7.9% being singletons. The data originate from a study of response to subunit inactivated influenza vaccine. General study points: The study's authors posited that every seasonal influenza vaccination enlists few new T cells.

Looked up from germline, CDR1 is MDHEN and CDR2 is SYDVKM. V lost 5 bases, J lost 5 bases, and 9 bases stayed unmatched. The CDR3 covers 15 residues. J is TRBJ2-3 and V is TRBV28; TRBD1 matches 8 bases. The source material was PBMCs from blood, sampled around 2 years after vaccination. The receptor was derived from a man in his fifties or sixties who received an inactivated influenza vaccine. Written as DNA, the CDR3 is TGTGCCAGCAGTGGCGCAGGACAGGGCTTAGATACGCAGTATTTT. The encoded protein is CASSGAGQGLDTQYF.